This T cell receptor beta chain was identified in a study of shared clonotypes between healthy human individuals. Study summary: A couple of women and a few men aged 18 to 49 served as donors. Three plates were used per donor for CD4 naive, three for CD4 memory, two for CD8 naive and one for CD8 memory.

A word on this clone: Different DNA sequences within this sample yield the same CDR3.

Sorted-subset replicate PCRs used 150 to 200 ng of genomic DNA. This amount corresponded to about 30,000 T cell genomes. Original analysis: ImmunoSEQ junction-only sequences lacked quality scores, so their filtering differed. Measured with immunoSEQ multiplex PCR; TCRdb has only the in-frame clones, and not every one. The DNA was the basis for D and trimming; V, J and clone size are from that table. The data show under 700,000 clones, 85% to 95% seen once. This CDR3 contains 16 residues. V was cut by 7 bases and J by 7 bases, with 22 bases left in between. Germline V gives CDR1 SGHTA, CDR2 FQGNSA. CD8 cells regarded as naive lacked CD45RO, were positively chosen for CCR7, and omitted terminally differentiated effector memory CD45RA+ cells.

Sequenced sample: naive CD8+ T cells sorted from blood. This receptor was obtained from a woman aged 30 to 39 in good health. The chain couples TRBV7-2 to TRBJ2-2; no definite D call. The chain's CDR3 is CASTHRGESLGGELFF. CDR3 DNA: TGTGCCAGCACCCACCGTGGGGAAAGCCTGGGCGGGGAGCTGTTTTTT.